A single sample gave rise to the 29 T cell receptor beta chains below, sequenced in a study of cytomegalovirus exposure and HLA in healthy donors. Vbeta (60) and Jbeta (13) primers were used in the PCR. Repertoires were generated with immunoSEQ multiplex PCR, while TCRdb's copy carries only in-frame clones and drops some. The data hold tens of thousands of clones, with roughly 75% observed a single time. Sequencing was performed on PBMCs. All receptors come from a man aged 35-49 years in good health and CMV-seronegative.

The chain employs TRBV2 and TRBJ1-5; the match to TRBD1 covers 8 bases. Germline CDR1 and CDR2: SNHLY and FYNNEI. Losses at the gene ends were 6 bases for V and 7 bases for J; bases not matched to a gene: 14. The CDR3 runs 16 residues. CDR3 region: CASSLPGQVTGQPQHF. CDR3 in DNA: TGTGCCAGCAGCCTACCGGGACAGGTTACTGGACAGCCCCAGCATTTT.

The chain joins TRBV28 to TRBJ2-3; possible D gene TRBD1, 6 bases. Germline CDR1 is MDHEN and CDR2 is SYDVKM. V lost 0 bases to trimming and J lost 1 base, with 11 bases between them. The CDR3 sequence is 16 residues long. The DNA for the CDR3 is TGTGCCAGCAGTTTATGGGGGGCAGTCGGCACAGATACGCAGTATTTT. Protein product: CASSLWGAVGTDTQYF.

The CDR3 DNA reads as TGTGCCAGCAGCCCCCCCCCTAGCAATACGCAGTATTTT. Translating it yields CASSPPPSNTQYF. The chain carries TRBV6-5 and TRBJ2-3; weak D call: TRBD2 (5 bases). V was clipped by 6 bases and J by 7 bases, with 14 bases between them. Looked up from germline, CDR1 is MNHEY and CDR2 is SVGAGI. The CDR3 covers 13 residues.

The chain recombines TRBV30 with TRBJ1-5; tentatively, D is TRBD1 (5 bases). V was clipped by 4 bases and J by 7 bases, with 14 bases between them. CDR3 length: 13 amino acids. Looked up from germline, CDR1 is GTSNPN and CDR2 is SVGIG (reference sequence). For the CDR3, the DNA is TGTGCCTGGATATCCAGGGTGGTCCAGCCCCAGCATTTT. Translating gives CAWISRVVQPQHF.

This rearrangement joins TRBV7-9 to TRBJ1-2; TRBD1 agrees at 8 bases. The J segment lost 5 bases and the V segment lost 5 bases, leaving 7 bases of the junction unmatched. There are 14 residues in the CDR3. Germline values: CDR1 SEHNR, CDR2 FQNEAQ (reference sequence). The chain's CDR3 is CASSPGQGRYGYTF. CDR3 DNA: TGTGCCAGCAGCCCAGGACAGGGCAGGTATGGCTACACCTTC.

This chain connects TRBV29-1 to TRBJ2-7, with 10 bases matching TRBD1. Germline V CDR1 and CDR2: SQVTM, ANQGSEA. J gave up 6 bases and V 4 bases, and 9 bases lay outside the gene matches. The CDR3 has 14 amino acids. This CDR3 reads CSVAFRQGAGEQYF. CDR3 DNA: TGCAGCGTTGCTTTCCGACAGGGGGCGGGCGAGCAGTACTTC.

The chain joins TRBV9 to TRBJ1-2, with 8 bases identical to TRBD1. There are 16 residues in the CDR3. V was pared by 4 bases and J by 0 bases, with 8 bases of the junction left unmatched. Germline CDR1 SGDLS, CDR2 YYNGEE. The CDR3 bases are TGTGCCAGCAGCTATACGACAGGGGTTACTAACTATGGCTACACCTTC. Translated, it gives CASSYTTGVTNYGYTF.

The J gene is TRBJ2-7, the V gene TRBV7-2; D unclear. V was cut by 0 bases and J by 5 bases, with 14 bases left in between. The germline gives CDR1 SGHTA, CDR2 FQGNSA. The CDR3 is made up of 15 amino acids. The CDR3 loop is CASSLALRFWDEQYF. As DNA, the CDR3 is TGTGCCAGCAGCTTAGCGTTGAGGTTTTGGGACGAGCAGTACTTC.

The gene calls are TRBV29-1 and TRBJ2-2; TRBD2 might be the D (5 bases). Trimming shortened V by 3 bases and J by 6 bases, and 8 bases separated the two germline ends. Per germline, CDR1 SQVTM and CDR2 ANQGSEA. The CDR3 is made up of 12 amino acids. As DNA, the CDR3 is TGCAGCGTTGACTCGGGGTCCGGGGAGCTGTTTTTT. It is translated as CSVDSGSGELFF.

Remarks on this clone: Other DNA variants within this sample encode the same CDR3. In nucleotides, the CDR3 is TGTGCCAGCAGCCCGGGACAGCAAGAGACCCAGTACTTC. It is translated as CASSPGQQETQYF. This chain uses TRBV6-6 with TRBJ2-5; 7 bases agree with TRBD1. Trimming cost V 6 bases and J 2 bases; bases outside gene matches: 3. The CDR3 contains 13 residues. Looked up from germline, CDR1 is MNHNY and CDR2 is SVGAGI (reference sequence).

V gene TRBV5-1 combines with J gene TRBJ2-3; the D is unclear. Germline-derived CDR1 and CDR2 are SGHRS and YFSETQ. The CDR3 length is 15 residues. The V gene lost 4 bases and the J gene lost 4 bases, with 16 bases spanning the gap. CDR3: CASSRDLSRADTQYF. Here the CDR3 DNA reads TGCGCCAGCAGCCGAGACTTATCCCGGGCAGATACGCAGTATTTT.

V usage is TRBV5-1 and J usage is TRBJ2-1; D might be TRBD2 (6 bases). The V end was cut by 0 bases, the J end by 1 base, with 11 bases between. CDR1 and CDR2 from the germline V gene are SGHRS and YFSETQ. This CDR3 comprises 16 residues. CDR3 nucleotide sequence: TGCGCCAGCAGCTTGGGCGGGACGGCTTCCTACAATGAGCAGTTCTTC. The encoded protein is CASSLGGTASYNEQFF.

This rearrangement joins TRBV5-4 to TRBJ2-7; possible D gene TRBD1, 5 bases. CDR1 and CDR2 (germline): SGHNT, YYREEE (reference sequence). The CDR3 consists of 13 residues. V gave up 7 bases and J gave up 2 bases, with 13 bases separating them. The CDR3 here is CASSKDSAYEQYF. The CDR3 region has the DNA TGTGCCAGCTCCAAAGACAGCGCCTACGAGCAGTACTTC.

In nucleotides, the CDR3 is TGTGCCAGCAGCTTGGCACGGGAGGGTTACTCCTACGAGCAGTACTTC. It translates to CASSLAREGYSYEQYF. The V gene is TRBV5-4, the J gene TRBJ2-7; 8 nucleotides line up with TRBD2. CDR3 size: 16 residues. J was trimmed by 0 bases and V by 0 bases; bases with no gene match: 5. CDR1 is SGHNT, CDR2 YYREEE, per germline (reference sequence).

This chain uses TRBV20-1 with TRBJ1-2; no clear D. CDR3 length equals 11 residues. CDR1 is DFQATT, CDR2 SNEGSKA, per germline (reference sequence). The germline V and J ends were trimmed by 3 bases and 4 bases, with 6 bases remaining between them. The CDR3 reads CSARVSYGYTF. DNA for the CDR3: TGCAGTGCTAGGGTCAGCTATGGCTACACCTTC.

The chain links TRBV6-4 to TRBJ2-2; TRBD2 matches at 7 bases. This CDR3 contains 15 residues. The V gene's germline CDR1 is MRHNA and CDR2 SNTAGT. V shed 5 bases, J shed 2 bases, and the junction held 5 bases outside the gene matches. Here the CDR3 reads CASSPSGLNTGELFF. CDR3 nucleotide sequence: TGTGCCAGCAGTCCTAGCGGACTAAACACCGGGGAGCTGTTTTTT.

The chain links TRBV27 to TRBJ2-7, with 8 bases lining up with TRBD1. With 4 bases clipped from V and 9 bases from J, the junction kept 2 bases outside the gene matches. CDR1 is MNHEY, CDR2 SMNVEV, per germline (reference sequence). CDR3 length: 11 amino acids. In nucleotides, the CDR3 is TGTGCCAGCAGTTCGGGGACAGGGCAGTACTTC. Its translation: CASSSGTGQYF.

This chain connects TRBV6-5 to TRBJ2-3, with D perhaps matching TRBD2 (5 bases). The CDR3 totals 14 residues. The germline V and J ends were trimmed by 8 bases and 1 base, with 13 bases remaining between them. Germline loops: CDR1 MNHEY, CDR2 SVGAGI. The CDR3 protein is CASRRGLGTDTQYF. DNA of the CDR3: TGTGCCAGCCGGAGAGGGTTGGGCACAGATACGCAGTATTTT.

This clone was seen a few times. The chain employs TRBV7-8 and TRBJ2-5, with 10 positions matching TRBD2. V dropped 1 base and J dropped 4; count of bases not matched to a gene: 6. CDR1 and CDR2 (germline): SGHVS, FQNEAQ. The CDR3 is made up of 16 amino acids. CDR3 bases: TGTGCCAGCAGCTTAGGTACTAGCGGGGAGTTAGAGACCCAGTACTTC. Its translation is CASSLGTSGELETQYF.

The chain uses TRBV27 and TRBJ2-3; maybe TRBD1 (7 bases). This CDR3 comprises 15 residues. Trimming left V 8 bases short and J 6 bases short, with 21 bases between. CDR1 and CDR2 from the germline V gene are MNHEY and SMNVEV (reference sequence). CDR3 sequence reads: CASGSLGAGGDTQYF. The DNA for the CDR3 is TGTGCCAGCGGCTCACTGGGAGCAGGGGGGGATACGCAGTATTTT.

The gene calls are TRBV29-1 and TRBJ2-1; 16 bases agree with TRBD2. CDR3 length: 16 amino acids. Looked up from germline, CDR1 is SQVTM and CDR2 is ANQGSEA. The V gene end was trimmed by 6 bases and the J gene end by 6 bases; junction bases not matched to a gene: 8. CDR3: CSVPGTSGRAINEQFF. CDR3 nucleotides: TGCAGCGTACCCGGGACTAGCGGGAGGGCCATCAATGAGCAGTTCTTC.

The chain uses TRBV7-9 and TRBJ2-3; TRBD2 is a possible D gene (6 bases). Germline CDR1 reads SEHNR; CDR2 reads FQNEAQ (reference sequence). This CDR3 has 16 residues. Trimming stripped 0 bases from V and 4 bases from J, with 14 bases between. In DNA, the CDR3 is TGTGCCAGCAGCTTAGCGGGCGGGGTTGGGCCAGATACGCAGTATTTT. Its translation: CASSLAGGVGPDTQYF.

The CDR3 coding sequence is TGTGCCTGGAGCACTAGCGGGCCTAATGAGCAGTTCTTC. This gives the protein CAWSTSGPNEQFF. The V call is TRBV30, the J call TRBJ2-1, with TRBD2 matching over 9 bases. CDR3 size: 13 residues. Germline assignment: CDR1 GTSNPN and CDR2 SVGIG (reference sequence). V shed 3 bases, J shed 7 bases, and the junction held 4 bases outside the gene matches.

The V and J genes are TRBV5-1 and TRBJ2-7, with 7 bases that match TRBD1. Germline values: CDR1 SGHRS, CDR2 YFSETQ. J gave up 1 base and V 1 base, and 8 bases lay outside the gene matches. The CDR3 is 16 amino acids. This CDR3 reads CASSLQVSRGSYEQYF. The CDR3 coding sequence is TGCGCCAGCAGCTTGCAAGTAAGCAGGGGGTCCTACGAGCAGTACTTC.

The rearrangement joins TRBV29-1 to TRBJ2-2, with unresolved D. This CDR3 is built from 12 residues. Trimming left V 3 bases short and J 3 bases short, with 5 bases between. Germline lookup yields CDR1 SQVTM and CDR2 ANQGSEA. The CDR3 here is CSVDIDTGELFF. The CDR3 coding sequence is TGCAGCGTTGATATCGACACCGGGGAGCTGTTTTTT.

This clone was seen a handful of times. The gene calls are TRBV10-3 and TRBJ1-1; no clear D. Germline V gene data show CDR1 as ENHRY and CDR2 as SYGVKD. The germline V and J ends were trimmed by 2 bases and 4 bases, with 14 bases remaining between them. The CDR3 consists of 15 residues. The DNA of the CDR3 is TGTGCCATCAGTGAGAATACCCGGGAGGGCACTGAAGCTTTCTTT. Protein: CAISENTREGTEAFF.

This clone was seen just once. The CDR3 sequence: CASSSRRAGGAPQYF. CDR3 bases: TGCGCCAGCAGCTCCCGAAGAGCGGGAGGGGCCCCGCAGTATTTT. The chain employs TRBV5-1 and TRBJ2-3; 10 bases map to TRBD2. The CDR3 runs 15 residues. Per germline, CDR1 SGHRS and CDR2 YFSETQ. V shed 3 bases and J 10 bases; nucleotides not matched to a gene: 11. The variable domain in full, completed from reference TRBV5-1 and TRBJ2-3, reads KAGVTQTPRYLIKTRGQQVTLSCSPISGHRSVSWYQQTPGQGLQFLFEYFSETQRNKGNFPGRFSGRQFSNSRSEMNVSTLELGDSALYLCASSSRRAGGAPQYFGPGTRLTVL.

The V call is TRBV15, the J call TRBJ2-5; possible D gene TRBD1, 6 bases. This CDR3 has 15 amino acids. Germline CDR1 LNHNV, CDR2 YYDKDF (reference sequence). V dropped 0 bases and J dropped 5 bases, with 13 bases sitting between them. The CDR3 reads CATSRDLGASETQYF. The DNA for the CDR3 is TGTGCCACCAGCAGAGATTTGGGGGCATCGGAGACCCAGTACTTC.

The chain carries TRBV27 and TRBJ1-4; D is unclear. There are 13 residues in the CDR3. Germline-derived CDR1 and CDR2 are MNHEY and SMNVEV (reference sequence). V was clipped by 8 bases and J by 8 bases, with 15 bases between them. CDR3 nucleotides: TGTGCCAGCCGGGCCGGGATAGTCGAAAAACTGTTTTTT. Translated, it gives CASRAGIVEKLFF. Full variable domain (remainder filled in from reference TRBV27 and TRBJ1-4): EAQVTQNPRYLITVTGKKLTVTCSQNMNHEYMSWYRQDPGLGLRQIYYSMNVEVTDKGDVPEGYKVSRKEKRNFPLILESPSPNQTSLYFCASRAGIVEKLFFGSGTQLSVL.